Sequencing of this T cell receptor beta chain was carried out in a study of molecular identifiers for immune sequencing clone quantification. Findings of the study overall: Clones carrying above 20 RNA copies accounted for over 97% of effector molecules, under 1% in naive cells.

V gave up 0 bases and J gave up 4 bases, with 9 bases separating them. CDR1 and CDR2 from the germline V gene are SEHNR and FQNEAQ (reference sequence). The CDR3 loop spans 14 amino acids. One entry per CDR3 protein, called by TCRdb with MiXCR from the PCR reads. The repertoire holds nearly 650,000 distinct CDR3 sequences, with 25% as singletons. This clonotype was picked up a small number of times. Its antigen remains unknown. This receptor was taken from a human donor in good health. Some libraries in this study had Jurkat cell RNA spiked in. This chain links TRBV7-9 with TRBJ1-2, with D perhaps matching TRBD1 (6 bases). What was sequenced was naive CD8+ T cells from blood, with Jurkat cell RNA spiked in. Subset meaning: FACS-sorted CD8+CD4-CCR7+CD45RA+ naive T cells. The CDR3 here is CASSLAGQIYGYTF. The CDR3, as DNA: TGTGCCAGCAGCTTAGCGGGACAAATCTATGGCTACACCTTC.